This T cell receptor (beta chain) originates from a study of OX40 agonist ivuxolimab in advanced cancers. V lost 0 bases to trimming and J lost 4 bases, with 11 bases between them. The CDR3 totals 15 residues. Germline assignment: CDR1 SGHTS and CDR2 YDEGEE. Data came from immunoSEQ multiplex PCR; TCRdb stores just in-frame clones and leaves some out. The table has more than 20,000 clones, 70% to 90% seen once. The sample consisted of CD4+ or CD8+ T cells sorted from blood, taken in a trial of the OX40 agonist ivuxolimab. This rearrangement joins TRBV5-8 to TRBJ1-5, with D perhaps matching TRBD1 (5 bases). The source of this sequence is an adult with an advanced solid tumor such as melanoma, head and neck, liver or kidney cancer. In DNA form, the CDR3 reads TGTGCCAGCAGCTTGGCCGAGACAGCGAATCAGCCCCAGCATTTT. This sequence encodes CASSLAETANQPQHF.